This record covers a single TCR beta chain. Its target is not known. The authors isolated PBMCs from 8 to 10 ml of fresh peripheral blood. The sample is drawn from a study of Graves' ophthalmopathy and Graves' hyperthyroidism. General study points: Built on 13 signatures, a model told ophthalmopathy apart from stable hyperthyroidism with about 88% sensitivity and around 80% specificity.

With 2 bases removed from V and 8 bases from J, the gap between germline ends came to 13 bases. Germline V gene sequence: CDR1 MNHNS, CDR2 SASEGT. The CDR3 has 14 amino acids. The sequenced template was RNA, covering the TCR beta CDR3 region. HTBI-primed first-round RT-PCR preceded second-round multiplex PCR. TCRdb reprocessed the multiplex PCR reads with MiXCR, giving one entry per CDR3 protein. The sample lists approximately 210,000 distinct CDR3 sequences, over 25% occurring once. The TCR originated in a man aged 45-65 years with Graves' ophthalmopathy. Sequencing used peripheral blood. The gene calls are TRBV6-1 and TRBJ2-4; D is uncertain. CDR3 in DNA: TGTGCCAGCAGTGAATCGAACGGCGCGCACATTCAGTACTTC. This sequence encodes CASSESNGAHIQYF.